This T cell receptor (beta chain) is from a study of immune evolution from preneoplasia to lung adenocarcinoma. Germline CDR1 is LNHNV and CDR2 is YYDKDF (reference sequence). V was clipped by 5 bases and J by 7 bases, with 18 bases between them. CDR3 size: 16 residues. TCRdb's table, derived via immunoSEQ multiplex PCR, lists solely in-frame clones and lacks some. This sample has roughly 14,000 clones, with 75% to 85% found just once. The receptor comes from a person aged 70 to 85 with lung adenocarcinoma. The sample consisted of FFPE minimally invasive lung adenocarcinoma tissue. V gene TRBV15 combines with J gene TRBJ1-6, with a tentative D call TRBD1 (6 bases). As DNA, the CDR3 is TGTGCCACCAGCGCGAGCAGGACAGCGTCAAATTCACCCCTCCACTTT. It is translated as CATSASRTASNSPLHF.